The 12 T cell receptor beta chains given below trace back to one sample, sequenced in a study of early T cells in non-severe SARS-CoV-2 infection. TCRdb processed the 5' RACE reads anew with MiXCR; each CDR3 protein has one entry. The sample records about 53,000 distinct CDR3 sequences, more than 10% being singletons. This specimen was whole blood, taken at baseline. These receptors were taken from an adult who was a healthcare worker with PCR-confirmed SARS-CoV-2 infection or an uninfected control (not recorded which).

This clonotype was found many times. The chain carries TRBV7-9 and TRBJ1-3; D is ambiguous. Between the trimmed V and J ends, which lost 3 bases and 0 bases, there was a span of 12 bases. The CDR3 runs to 16 residues. CDR1 is SEHNR and CDR2 is FQNEAQ in the germline V gene (reference sequence). Here the CDR3 DNA reads TGTGCCAGCAGCTTTGCTCCAGGAATCTCTGGAAACACCATATATTTT. It translates to CASSFAPGISGNTIYF.

V is TRBV20-1 and J is TRBJ1-1; D is ambiguous. Trimming removed 3 bases at V and 6 bases at J, with 14 bases between. The V gene's germline CDR1 is DFQATT and CDR2 SNEGSKA (reference sequence). The CDR3 has 13 amino acids. The chain's CDR3 is CSARTGNSAEAFF. CDR3 bases: TGCAGTGCTAGGACCGGAAATTCGGCTGAAGCTTTCTTT.

The J gene is TRBJ1-5, the V gene TRBV6-2 or TRBV6-3, with D possibly being TRBD1 (5 bases). The length of the CDR3 is 14 residues. CDR1 and CDR2 from the germline V gene are MNHEY and SVGEGT. Trimming pared 9 bases from V and 6 bases from J, leaving 18 bases between. The CDR3 protein is CASSGGLGFQPQHF. The DNA of the CDR3 is TGTGCCAGTTCTGGGGGATTGGGCTTTCAGCCCCAGCATTTT.

This clonotype was counted only a few times. This rearrangement joins TRBV13 to TRBJ2-7, with 7 bases fitting TRBD2. The CDR3 is made up of 17 amino acids. Per the germline V gene, CDR1 is PRHDT and CDR2 is FYEKMQ (reference sequence). Unmatched junction bases numbered 14, after V lost 3 bases and J lost 3 bases. As DNA, the CDR3 is TGTGCCAGCAGCTTTAGCCCCCGGGACTACTATGACTACGAGCAGTACTTC. This sequence encodes CASSFSPRDYYDYEQYF.

This clonotype was detected only a few times. V usage is TRBV4-2 and J usage is TRBJ1-6; D gene uncertain. CDR1 LGHNA and CDR2 YNFKEQ come from the germline V gene. Trimming took off 1 base at V and 9 bases at J, with 7 bases between the two ends. The CDR3 is 13 residues long. The CDR3 spells CASSQGESSPLHF. The DNA for the CDR3 is TGTGCCAGCAGCCAAGGGGAAAGTTCACCCCTCCACTTT.

The table lists this clonotype with many counts. Here the CDR3 DNA reads TGCAGCGTGGGAGGACAGTTGAACACTGAAGCTTTCTTT. It translates to CSVGGQLNTEAFF. The chain has TRBV29-1 and TRBJ1-1; TRBD1 is a possible D gene (6 bases). V was clipped by 6 bases and J by 0 bases, with 11 bases between them. The germline V gene encodes CDR1 SQVTM and CDR2 ANQGSEA. There are 13 residues in the CDR3.

There are many counts of this clonotype. CDR3 sequence reads: CASSLTPGHFLEQFF. The CDR3 DNA reads TGTGCCAGCAGCCTGACCCCGGGACATTTTCTTGAGCAGTTCTTC. This chain connects TRBV6-2 or TRBV6-3 to TRBJ2-1; TRBD1 might be the D (6 bases). Trimming cost V 6 bases and J 9 bases, with 21 bases left between them. This CDR3 contains 15 residues. Looked up from germline, CDR1 is MNHEY and CDR2 is SVGEGT.

The rearrangement uses TRBV7-3 and TRBJ2-6, with D possibly matching TRBD2 (5 bases). Germline CDR1 reads SGHTA; CDR2 reads FQGTGA. The CDR3 contains 17 residues. V gave up 2 bases and J gave up 2 bases, with 13 bases separating them. CDR3 protein: CASSLVPLAAGANVLTF. The CDR3 DNA is TGTGCCAGCAGCTTAGTCCCCCTAGCAGCTGGGGCCAACGTCCTGACTTTC.

The chain uses TRBV7-2 and TRBJ2-1; 12 bases fit TRBD2. Germline lookup yields CDR1 SGHTA and CDR2 FQGNSA. The V and J ends lost 2 bases and 0 bases, in that order; junction bases with no gene match: 5. The CDR3 contains 18 residues. The CDR3 sequence: CASSLRTSGDFSYNEQFF. The CDR3 DNA is TGTGCCAGCAGCTTAAGGACTAGCGGGGATTTCTCCTACAATGAGCAGTTCTTC.

This clonotype appeared a few times. The chain is built from TRBV6-4 and TRBJ2-3; D gene unclear. V dropped 5 bases and J dropped 0 bases, with 12 bases sitting between them. This CDR3 contains 15 residues. CDR1 and CDR2 (germline): MRHNA, SNTAGT. CDR3 sequence (DNA): TGTGCCAGCAGTTTGGACCCGGGTAGCACAGATACGCAGTATTTT. This codes for CASSLDPGSTDTQYF.

This clonotype was recorded at least ten times. The rearrangement joins TRBV7-9 to TRBJ2-7, with unresolved D. The V gene's germline CDR1 is SEHNR and CDR2 FQNEAQ (reference sequence). The CDR3 is 15 residues long. V dropped 5 bases and J dropped 4 bases, with 18 bases sitting between them. The CDR3 DNA is TGTGCCAGCAGCCTTGGGTCTAGTTTCCGGTACGAGCAGTACTTC. It translates to CASSLGSSFRYEQYF.

V gene TRBV11-2 combines with J gene TRBJ2-6; tentatively, D is TRBD2 (5 bases). V dropped 5 bases and J dropped 0 bases, with 11 bases sitting between them. This CDR3 contains 16 residues. Germline V gives CDR1 SGHAT, CDR2 FQNNGV. CDR3 DNA: TGTGCCAGCAGCCTGGGAGCAGCCTCTGGGGCCAACGTCCTGACTTTC. This sequence encodes CASSLGAASGANVLTF. Full variable domain (missing parts from reference TRBV11-2 and TRBJ2-6): EAGVAQSPRYKIIEKRQSVAFWCNPISGHATLYWYQQILGQGPKLLIQFQNNGVVDDSQLPKDRFSAERLKGVDSTLKIQPAKLEDSAVYLCASSLGAASGANVLTFGAGSRLTVL.